This T cell receptor (beta chain) was observed in a study of T-cell reconstitution after alpha-beta-depleted transplantation in children. The TCRbeta library was prepared with unique molecular identifiers. TCRdb itself ran the PCR reads through MiXCR, one entry per CDR3 protein. The data contain some 240,000 distinct CDR3 sequences, around 11% of them singletons. The CDR3 loop spans 14 amino acids. Losses at the gene ends were 0 bases for V and 6 bases for J; bases not matched to a gene: 6. CDR1 and CDR2 (germline): SQVTM, ANQGSEA. This clonotype was observed many times. V is TRBV29-1 and J is TRBJ1-2, with 8 nucleotides matching TRBD1. The TCR comes from a human donor who donated a stem cell graft to a child with acute lymphoblastic leukemia. The sample was PBMCs from the stem cell graft donor, taken from the stem cell graft. CDR3 amino acids: CSVEDLDRGHGYTF. The CDR3 coding sequence is TGCAGCGTTGAAGATCTTGACAGGGGCCATGGCTACACCTTC.